This T cell receptor (beta chain) was recorded in a study of human T cells and chemical hapten exposure. This clonotype has a handful of counts. Time point reported: patch test 1, 2 weeks after DPC sensitization. As to treatment: therapeutic diphenylcyclopropenone sensitization with weekly scalp DPC. The V end lost 6 bases, the J end lost 2 bases, and 14 bases lay between the germline ends. Germline V gives CDR1 SQVTM, CDR2 ANQGSEA. The CDR3 is made up of 14 amino acids. How the authors handled the data: With a range of about 23,224 to 750,000, the median per sample was 95,638 TCRs. Using its own MiXCR run on the RACE reads, TCRdb lists one record per CDR3 protein. These V and J calls originate from TCRdb's pipeline instead of the authors' own analysis. This table has roughly 180,000 distinct CDR3 sequences, approximately 20% appearing once.

The material was whole blood, obtained in connection with sensitization to the hapten diphenylcyclopropenone (DPC). The receptor was derived from a woman between 50 and 59 years old with alopecia areata. Some clones in this sample may be carry-over from other donors' samples. This chain uses TRBV29-1 with TRBJ2-1, with D perhaps given as TRBD1 or TRBD2 (5 bases each). DNA for the CDR3: TGCAGCGTGAAGGGTAGGGGACCCTACAATGAGCAGTTCTTC. It encodes CSVKGRGPYNEQFF.